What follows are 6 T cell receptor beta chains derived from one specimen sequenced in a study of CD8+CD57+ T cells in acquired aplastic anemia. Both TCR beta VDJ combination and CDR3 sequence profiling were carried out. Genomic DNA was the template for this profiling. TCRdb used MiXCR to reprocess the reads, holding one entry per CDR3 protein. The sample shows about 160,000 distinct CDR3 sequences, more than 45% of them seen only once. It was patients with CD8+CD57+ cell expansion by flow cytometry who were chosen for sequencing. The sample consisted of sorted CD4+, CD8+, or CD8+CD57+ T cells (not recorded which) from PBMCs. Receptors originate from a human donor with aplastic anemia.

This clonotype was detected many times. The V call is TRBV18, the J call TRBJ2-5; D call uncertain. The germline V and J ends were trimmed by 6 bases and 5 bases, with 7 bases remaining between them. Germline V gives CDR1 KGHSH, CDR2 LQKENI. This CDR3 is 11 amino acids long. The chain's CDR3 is CASSRQETQYF. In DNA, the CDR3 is TGTGCCAGCTCCCGGCAGGAGACCCAGTACTTC.

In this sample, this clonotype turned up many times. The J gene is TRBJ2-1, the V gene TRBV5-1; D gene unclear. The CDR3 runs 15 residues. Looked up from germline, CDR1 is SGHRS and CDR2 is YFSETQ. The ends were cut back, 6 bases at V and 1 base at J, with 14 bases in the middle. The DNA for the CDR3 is TGCGCCAGCACCATTTCGGTAGGGTCCTACAATGAGCAGTTCTTC. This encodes CASTISVGSYNEQFF.

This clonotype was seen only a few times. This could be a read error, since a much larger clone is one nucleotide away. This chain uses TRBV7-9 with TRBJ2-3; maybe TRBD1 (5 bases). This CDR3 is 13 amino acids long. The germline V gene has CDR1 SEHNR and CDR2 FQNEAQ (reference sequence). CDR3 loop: CASSLAATGTQYF. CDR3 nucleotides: TGTGCCAGCAGCTTAGCTGCCACAGGTACGCAGTATTTT.

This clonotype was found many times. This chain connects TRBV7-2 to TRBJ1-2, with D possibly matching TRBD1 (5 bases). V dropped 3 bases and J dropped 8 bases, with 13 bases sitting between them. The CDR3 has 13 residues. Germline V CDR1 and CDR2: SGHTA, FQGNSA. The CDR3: CASSFPGWGGYTF. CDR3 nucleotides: TGTGCCAGCAGCTTTCCGGGGTGGGGCGGCTACACCTTC. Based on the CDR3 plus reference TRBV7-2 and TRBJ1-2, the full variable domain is GAGVSQSPSNKVTEKGKDVELRCDPISGHTALYWYRQSLGQGLEFLIYFQGNSAPDKSGLPSDRFSAERTGGSVSTLTIQRTQQEDSAVYLCASSFPGWGGYTFGSGTRLTVV.

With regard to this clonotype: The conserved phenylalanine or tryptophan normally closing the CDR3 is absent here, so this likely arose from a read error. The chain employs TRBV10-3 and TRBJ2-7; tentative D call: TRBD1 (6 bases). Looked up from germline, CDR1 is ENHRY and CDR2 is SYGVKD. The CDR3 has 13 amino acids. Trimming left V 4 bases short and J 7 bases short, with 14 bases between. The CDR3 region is CAISGSSGQEQYL. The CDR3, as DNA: TGTGCCATCAGTGGGTCCAGCGGACAGGAGCAGTACCTC.

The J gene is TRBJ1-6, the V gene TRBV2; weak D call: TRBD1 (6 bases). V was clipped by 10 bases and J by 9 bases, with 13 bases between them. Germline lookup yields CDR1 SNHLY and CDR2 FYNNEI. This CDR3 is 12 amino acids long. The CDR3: CAKQGSSSPLHF. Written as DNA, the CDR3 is TGTGCCAAACAGGGATCTAGTTCACCCCTCCACTTT. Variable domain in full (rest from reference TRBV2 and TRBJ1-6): EPEVTQTPSHQVTQMGQEVILRCVPISNHLYFYWYRQILGQKVEFLVSFYNNEISEKSEIFDDQFSVERPDGSNFTLKIRSTKLEDSAMYFCAKQGSSSPLHFGNGTRLTVT.